The rows below give T cell receptor beta chains drawn from one sample of a study of T cell changes during pregnancy in multiple sclerosis. Libraries were prepared by immunoSEQ multiplex PCR; TCRdb keeps only in-frame clonotypes and omits some of them. Of about 70,000 clones in the sample, roughly 89% were seen once. The source was peripheral blood, collected in the third trimester of pregnancy. These receptors were collected from a female donor in good health, enrolled as a control in a pregnancy study. CDR3s include the opening cysteine and the closing phenylalanine or tryptophan. The order of the fields is J gene, V gene, CDR3 protein.

TRBJ2-5,TRBV14,CASSGGLAVWETQYF
TRBJ1-2,TRBV7-8,CASSLEEGAFYGYTF
TRBJ2-2,TRBV7-6,CASSPGTGALGELFF
TRBJ2-2,TRBV5-8,CASSPWQGAGELFF
TRBJ2-1,TRBV6-4,CASSETRTDRKFF
TRBJ1-4,TRBV6-5,CASSYQGPGEKLFF
TRBJ2-2,TRBV7-9,CASRPQGVTGELFF
TRBJ1-6,TRBV11-2,CASSQEGTGGSPLHF
TRBJ2-7,TRBV7-2,CASSRTGGYEQYF
TRBJ2-3,TRBV29-1,CSVAGDTSTDTQYF
TRBJ1-2,TRBV29-1,CSVEIGQANYGYTF
TRBJ1-2,TRBV7-2,CASSWGGGGGYTF
TRBJ1-5,TRBV7-9,CASSSTNQPQHF
TRBJ2-1,TRBV7-3,CASSPGVHNEQFF
TRBJ1-1,TRBV7-2,CASTLSGMNTEAFF
TRBJ2-2,TRBV27,CASSSGGANTGELFF
TRBJ1-4,TRBV28,CASSLFDSPTNEKLFF
TRBJ1-5,TRBV7-3,CASSLVPGEPQHF
TRBJ2-3,TRBV25-1,CASSWGDGTDTQYF
TRBJ2-7,TRBV25-1,CASSEWAGTLTYEQYF
TRBJ2-1,TRBV7-2,CASRGGSYNEQFF
TRBJ1-1,TRBV18,CASSPPSYTEAFF
TRBJ1-1,TRBV18,CASSPRDRSEAFF
TRBJ2-7,TRBV5-4,CASSSRLAGGYEQYF
TRBJ1-1,TRBV6-1,CASSEFRVTEAFF
TRBJ2-7,TRBV4-3,CASSETSGSSYEQYF
TRBJ2-1,TRBV9,CASSVAQIYNEQFF
TRBJ1-2,TRBV28,CASRWGGRLGYTF
TRBJ2-1,TRBV10-3,CAIAQRGTSGDEQFF
TRBJ1-2,TRBV2,CASTGFTVGYTF
TRBJ2-5,TRBV5-1,CASSLPTGGARETQYF
TRBJ2-3,TRBV13,CASSLTWLAGTDTQYF
TRBJ1-5,TRBV18,CASSPGQGAGQPQHF
TRBJ1-2,TRBV5-6,CASSTGQVTYGYTF
TRBJ2-1,TRBV7-3,CASSQTGTRGHEQFF
TRBJ2-7,TRBV5-8,CASSGRLAGASYEQYF
TRBJ1-1,TRBV5-1,CASSFGGDTEAFF
TRBJ2-7,TRBV11-1,CASSEQQGAVYEQYF
TRBJ1-5,TRBV5-8,CASSLGRSIHQPQHF